This T cell receptor (beta chain) was profiled in a study of cytomegalovirus exposure and HLA in healthy donors. Study-level background: Earlier, 150 million to 200 million T cells were analyzed, and over 95 million unique TCR beta sequences were found among them.

The CDR3 has 14 residues. Trimming pared 5 bases from V and 1 base from J, leaving 10 bases between. Looked up from germline, CDR1 is SGHRS and CDR2 is YFSETQ. About this clone: Its target is unknown.

PCR amplification relied on 60 Vbeta primers (plus 13 Jbeta primers). The repertoire was sequenced with immunoSEQ multiplex PCR; TCRdb's copy has only in-frame clones and lacks some. The sample lists about 120,000 clones; 60% to 85% were seen once. Regarding the study as a whole: High sensitivity and specificity were reportedly achieved when the classifier diagnosed cytomegalovirus status. The listing of 160 or so TCR beta chains classed them as cytomegalovirus-associated. CMV antigen specificity of a few CMV-associated chains was confirmed in vitro.

Sequencing was performed on PBMCs. The TCR sequence derives from a woman aged 25 to 39 in good health and CMV-seropositive. The chain joins TRBV5-1 to TRBJ2-1, with D possibly TRBD1 on 5 matching bases. CDR3 region: CASREQGSYNEQFF. The CDR3 DNA reads as TGCGCCAGCAGAGAGCAGGGTTCCTACAATGAGCAGTTCTTC.